The clone carrying this T cell receptor beta chain was observed once. Its antigen is unidentified. Produced via immunoSEQ multiplex PCR; TCRdb's table is partial and in-frame only. This sample has about 49,000 clones, with 79% found just once. This sample's time point: pretreatment peripheral blood. Pretreatment and on-treatment samples were taken, numbering 1 to 8 per patient. The entry originates in a study of PD-L1 blockade in urothelial cancer. Study context: Every 3 weeks, patients received intravenous atezolizumab 1,200 mg, beginning 2014. Blood analysis took place 3 weeks (second dose) and 6 weeks after treatment start.

Trimming stripped 8 bases from V and 2 bases from J, with 16 bases between. Per germline, CDR1 MDHEN and CDR2 SYDVKM. This CDR3 has 15 residues. General study results and limits: Tumor-associated blood clones were expanded more by durable-benefit patients at 3 weeks.

This specimen was PBMCs, taken around atezolizumab (anti-PD-L1) treatment. The chain carries TRBV28 and TRBJ1-5; D is possibly TRBD1 (5 bases). The source is a man between 70 and 80 years old with urothelial cancer. The CDR3 DNA is TGTGCCAGCTCCGAGCAGGGATTTGGCAATCAGCCCCAGCATTTT. Translating gives CASSEQGFGNQPQHF.